The 17 T cell receptor beta chains below come from one sample, sequenced in a study of regulatory T cells in long-lasting Graves disease. Time point defined: persistent/refractory GD, antithyroid drugs over 5 years with positive TRAb. Researchers made the TCR library from RNA that was extracted from PBMCs. Assembly of TCR beta libraries relied on iRepertoire HTBI primers together with Arm-PCR of CDR3 regions. TCRdb recomputed calls from the multiplex PCR reads with MiXCR, one row per CDR3 protein. The data show hundreds of thousands of distinct CDR3 sequences, around 32% seen once. The input for sequencing was peripheral blood mononuclear cells (PBMCs), taken when the disease was refractory, from a patient treated with antithyroid drugs. The receptors here all came from a female donor with Graves disease.

The chain combines TRBV7-2 with TRBJ1-5, with D possibly TRBD1 on 5 matching bases. This CDR3 has 13 residues. V was shortened by 1 base and J by 11 bases, with 12 bases between the two germline ends. CDR1 is SGHTA, CDR2 FQGNSA, per germline. The CDR3 bases are TGTGCCAGCAGCTTAGACGCCTCGGGGGCCCAGCATTTT. It specifies CASSLDASGAQHF. The full variable domain, in which reference TRBV7-2 and TRBJ1-5 provide the parts outside the CDR3, is GAGVSQSPSNKVTEKGKDVELRCDPISGHTALYWYRQSLGQGLEFLIYFQGNSAPDKSGLPSDRFSAERTGGSVSTLTIQRTQQEDSAVYLCASSLDASGAQHFGDGTRLSIL.

V usage is TRBV11-2 and J usage is TRBJ2-2, with D uncertain. CDR1 SGHAT and CDR2 FQNNGV come from the germline V gene. The CDR3 is 16 amino acids. V lost 5 bases and J lost 2, with 15 bases in between. In nucleotides, the CDR3 is TGTGCCAGCAGCCTCAAAGGCCCCCCCAACACCGGGGAGCTGTTTTTT. Translating gives CASSLKGPPNTGELFF.

This clonotype has a handful of counts. The CDR3: CASQERGNQPQHF. In nucleotides, the CDR3 is TGTGCCTCCCAGGAAAGGGGAAATCAGCCCCAGCATTTT. The V call is TRBV28, the J call TRBJ1-5, with D perhaps TRBD1 (5 bases). V dropped 11 bases and J dropped 4 bases, with 15 bases sitting between them. Germline loops: CDR1 MDHEN, CDR2 SYDVKM. The CDR3 is made up of 13 amino acids.

The chain is built from TRBV6-1 and TRBJ1-2, with 10 bases fitting TRBD1. The CDR3 contains 18 residues. Unmatched junction bases numbered 14, after V lost 3 bases and J lost 4 bases. Germline-derived CDR1 and CDR2 are MNHNS and SASEGT. The CDR3: CASSERGTGVGTLYGYTF. DNA for the CDR3: TGTGCCAGCAGTGAGAGGGGGACAGGGGTTGGAACTCTCTATGGCTACACCTTC.

This clonotype was seen at least ten times. The chain recombines TRBV7-6 with TRBJ2-7; 11 positions match TRBD2. CDR3 length: 15 amino acids. V shed 5 bases, J shed 6 bases, and the junction held 9 bases outside the gene matches. Germline CDR1 and CDR2: SGHVS and FNYEAQ. CDR3 DNA: TGTGCCAGCAGCACATTAGCGGGAGGGCCTGCCGAGCAGTACTTC. It encodes CASSTLAGGPAEQYF. Looking up the rest from reference TRBV7-6 and TRBJ2-7 gives the full variable domain: GAGVSQSPRYKVTKRGQDVALRCDPISGHVSLYWYRQALGQGPEFLTYFNYEAQQDKSGLPNDRFSAERPEGSISTLTIQRTEQRDSAMYRCASSTLAGGPAEQYFGPGTRLTVT.

The chain couples TRBV15 to TRBJ2-5; 11 positions agree with TRBD2. Germline V gives CDR1 LNHNV, CDR2 YYDKDF (reference sequence). Trimming at V came to 4 bases and at J to 5 bases, leaving 6 bases not matched to a gene. The CDR3 loop spans 15 amino acids. The DNA of the CDR3 is TGTGCCACCAGCATAAGACTAGCGGGACAGGAGACCCAGTACTTC. Protein sequence: CATSIRLAGQETQYF.

This chain uses TRBV24-1 with TRBJ2-1, with 8 bases matching TRBD2. The CDR3 runs to 17 residues. Germline assignment: CDR1 KGHDR and CDR2 SFDVKD. V was pared by 4 bases and J by 2 bases, with 9 bases of the junction left unmatched. The CDR3 protein is CATSDAKAGGPYNEQFF. For the CDR3, the DNA is TGTGCCACCAGTGACGCGAAGGCGGGAGGCCCCTACAATGAGCAGTTCTTC.

The rearrangement uses TRBV27 and TRBJ1-1, with a weak D call TRBD1 (5 bases). The germline V gene has CDR1 MNHEY and CDR2 SMNVEV (reference sequence). The CDR3 contains 10 residues. The CDR3 here is CVIMGRLAFF. CDR3 sequence (DNA): TGTGTCATCATGGGGCGGTTGGCTTTCTTT.

V is TRBV30 and J is TRBJ2-7; D is possibly TRBD2 (5 bases). V was shortened by 2 bases and J by 3 bases, with 8 bases between the two germline ends. Germline lookup yields CDR1 GTSNPN and CDR2 SVGIG (reference sequence). The CDR3 runs to 12 residues. The CDR3 DNA reads as TGTGCCTGGAGTCCCGGGAACTACGAGCAGTACTTC. Translating it yields CAWSPGNYEQYF.

This clonotype was recorded a few times. This chain joins TRBV7-9 and TRBJ1-5, with D unresolved. Looked up from germline, CDR1 is SEHNR and CDR2 is FQNEAQ (reference sequence). This CDR3 is 15 amino acids long. V lost 0 bases, J lost 7 bases, and 13 bases lay in between. The CDR3 protein is CASSLAAGPGQPQHF. Written as DNA, the CDR3 is TGTGCCAGCAGCTTAGCGGCGGGTCCGGGCCAGCCCCAGCATTTT.

This clonotype was seen many times. The chain carries TRBV2 and TRBJ2-2; 12 bases are shared with TRBD2. The CDR3 has 15 residues. Germline CDR1 is SNHLY and CDR2 is FYNNEI. The ends lost 6 bases at V and 5 bases at J; junction bases unmatched: 4. CDR3 sequence reads: CASSWTSGITGELFF. The CDR3, as DNA: TGTGCCAGCAGCTGGACTAGCGGGATTACCGGGGAGCTGTTTTTT.

This clonotype was recorded a few times. The V gene is TRBV12-3 or TRBV12-4, the J gene TRBJ1-1; D perhaps matches TRBD1 (5 bases). This CDR3 spans 14 amino acids. V was trimmed by 5 bases and J by 6 bases, leaving 16 bases between them. The CDR3 sequence is CASSPGWARAEAFF. The CDR3 nucleotides are TGTGCCAGCAGTCCAGGGTGGGCGCGGGCTGAAGCTTTCTTT.

The rearrangement links TRBV27 to TRBJ1-6, with D perhaps TRBD1 (5 bases). The CDR3 length is 13 residues. Germline-derived CDR1 and CDR2 are MNHEY and SMNVEV (reference sequence). Trimming stripped 1 base from V and 14 bases from J, with 12 bases between. CDR3 sequence (DNA): TGTGCCAGCAGTTTATTGCCCGGGACTGCCCTCCACTTT. This codes for CASSLLPGTALHF.

This clonotype has ten or more counts. The chain recombines TRBV28 with TRBJ1-5, with D perhaps matching TRBD1 (6 bases). Trimming removed 7 bases from V and 4 bases from J, with 14 bases in between. The CDR3 runs 14 residues. CDR1 and CDR2 from the germline V gene are MDHEN and SYDVKM. The CDR3 DNA is TGTGCCAGCAACGGACAGACTCCGAATCAGCCCCAGCATTTT. This codes for CASNGQTPNQPQHF. The variable domain in full, completed from reference TRBV28 and TRBJ1-5, reads DVKVTQSSRYLVKRTGEKVFLECVQDMDHENMFWYRQDPGLGLRLIYFSYDVKMKEKGDIPEGYSVSREKKERFSLILESASTNQTSMYLCASNGQTPNQPQHFGDGTRLSIL.

The chain couples TRBV20-1 to TRBJ2-7; TRBD1 matches 9 bases. The CDR3 runs 15 residues. V was clipped by 6 bases and J by 6 bases; unmatched bases: 15. CDR1 and CDR2 (germline): DFQATT, SNEGSKA (reference sequence). CDR3 sequence reads: CSADRTGAGGREQYF. In nucleotides, the CDR3 is TGCAGTGCGGACCGGACAGGGGCGGGCGGACGCGAGCAGTACTTC.

This clonotype was detected only a few times. The chain has TRBV6-1 and TRBJ1-2; 9 nucleotides line up with TRBD1. The CDR3 sequence is 15 residues long. Trimming took 7 bases from V and 8 from J; bases not matched to a gene: 14. CDR1 is MNHNS, CDR2 SASEGT, per germline. CDR3: CASNKQGARDFGYTF. The CDR3 coding sequence is TGTGCCAGCAATAAACAGGGGGCGCGGGACTTCGGCTACACCTTC.

The J gene is TRBJ1-6, the V gene TRBV28, with D uncertain. V was cut by 7 bases and J by 7 bases, with 11 bases left in between. There are 13 residues in the CDR3. Germline loops: CDR1 MDHEN, CDR2 SYDVKM. The CDR3 sequence is CASTTRRNSPLHF. CDR3 DNA: TGTGCCAGCACAACAAGAAGGAATTCACCCCTCCACTTT.